This TCR beta chain came from a study of blood T cells in healthy people across ages. Germline CDR1 and CDR2: SNHLY and FYNNEI. J gave up 0 bases and V 1 base, and 4 bases lay outside the gene matches. This CDR3 contains 16 residues. Combining a sample-barcoded 5' primer with a J-beta primer mix, a second PCR ran for roughly 7 to 11 cycles. Each of the cDNA molecules was tagged by a template-switch adaptor with 12 random nucleotides. TCRdb reanalysed the 5' RACE reads using MiXCR and keeps one entry per CDR3 protein. The table records more than 1,400,000 distinct CDR3 sequences, approximately 40% of them present only once. Details on this clonotype: Its antigen is still unknown.

In terms of origin and age, donors were healthy Caucasian individuals from Russia aged roughly 6 to 100. General study findings and limits: As age increased, TCR beta diversity per million T cells fell in a roughly linear fashion.

Sequenced: blood. The rearrangement links TRBV2 to TRBJ2-3; 7 nucleotides agree with TRBD2. This clonotype originated in a woman younger than 30 in good health. The DNA for the CDR3 is TGTGCCAGCAGTGAAGGGGAGGGTCGGAGCACAGATACGCAGTATTTT. The encoded protein is CASSEGEGRSTDTQYF.